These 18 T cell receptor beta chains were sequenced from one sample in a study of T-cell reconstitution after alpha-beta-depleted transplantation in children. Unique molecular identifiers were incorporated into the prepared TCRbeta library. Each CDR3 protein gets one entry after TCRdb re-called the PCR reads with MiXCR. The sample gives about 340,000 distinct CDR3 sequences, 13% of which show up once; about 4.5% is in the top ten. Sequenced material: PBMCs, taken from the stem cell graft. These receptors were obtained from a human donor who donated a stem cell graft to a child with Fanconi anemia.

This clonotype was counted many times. CDR3 DNA sequence: TGTGCCAGCAGGCAAACCTCAAACACTGAAGCTTTCTTT. Protein: CASRQTSNTEAFF. This chain connects TRBV7-9 to TRBJ1-1; D is ambiguous. The CDR3 runs to 13 residues. V lost 6 bases and J lost 2, with 10 bases in between. Germline CDR1 is SEHNR and CDR2 is FQNEAQ (reference sequence). The full variable domain, in which reference TRBV7-9 and TRBJ1-1 provide the parts outside the CDR3, is DTGVSQNPRHKITKRGQNVTFRCDPISEHNRLYWYRQTLGQGPEFLTYFQNEAQLEKSRLLSDRFSAERPKGSFSTLEIQRTEQGDSAMYLCASRQTSNTEAFFGQGTRLTVV.

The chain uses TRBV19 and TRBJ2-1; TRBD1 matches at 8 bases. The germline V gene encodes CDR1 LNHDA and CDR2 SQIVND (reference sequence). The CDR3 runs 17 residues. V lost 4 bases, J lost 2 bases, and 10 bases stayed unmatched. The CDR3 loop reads CASSTQPTGGPYNEQFF. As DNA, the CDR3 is TGTGCCAGTAGTACCCAACCCACAGGGGGTCCCTACAATGAGCAGTTCTTC.

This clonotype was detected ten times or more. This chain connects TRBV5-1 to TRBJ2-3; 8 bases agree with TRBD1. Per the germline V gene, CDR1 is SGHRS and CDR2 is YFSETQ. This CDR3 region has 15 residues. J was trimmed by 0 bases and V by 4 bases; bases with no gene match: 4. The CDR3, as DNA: TGCGCCAGCAGCACGTGGGACAGGAGCACAGATACGCAGTATTTT. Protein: CASSTWDRSTDTQYF.

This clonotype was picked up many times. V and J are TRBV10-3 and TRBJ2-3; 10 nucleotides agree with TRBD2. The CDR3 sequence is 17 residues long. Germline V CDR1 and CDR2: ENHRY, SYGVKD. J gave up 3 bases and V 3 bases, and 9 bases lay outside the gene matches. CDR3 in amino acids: CAISDPSGSGGTDTQYF. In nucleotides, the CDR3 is TGTGCCATCAGTGACCCCTCGGGTAGCGGGGGGACAGATACGCAGTATTTT.

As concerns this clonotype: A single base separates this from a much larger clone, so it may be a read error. The CDR3 sequence is CASSLGWDIEQFF. The DNA of the CDR3 is TGCGCCAGCAGCTTGGGGTGGGACATTGAGCAGTTCTTC. The genes are TRBV5-1 and TRBJ2-1; possible D gene TRBD1, 6 bases. Trimming shortened V by 0 bases and J by 9 bases, and 10 bases separated the two germline ends. The CDR3 spans 13 residues. Germline V CDR1 and CDR2: SGHRS, YFSETQ.

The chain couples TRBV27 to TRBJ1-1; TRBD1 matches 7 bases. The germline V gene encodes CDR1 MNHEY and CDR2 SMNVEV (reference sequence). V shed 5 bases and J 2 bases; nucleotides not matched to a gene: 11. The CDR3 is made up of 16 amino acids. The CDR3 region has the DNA TGTGCCAGCAGTCCCGGGACAGAGGTTCTAAACACTGAAGCTTTCTTT. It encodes CASSPGTEVLNTEAFF.

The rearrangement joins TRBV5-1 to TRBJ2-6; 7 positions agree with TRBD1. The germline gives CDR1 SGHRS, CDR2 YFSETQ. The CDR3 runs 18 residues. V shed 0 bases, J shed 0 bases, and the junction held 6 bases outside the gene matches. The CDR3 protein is CASSLVPGGSSGANVLTF. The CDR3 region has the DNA TGCGCCAGCAGCTTGGTTCCAGGGGGTAGCTCTGGGGCCAACGTCCTGACTTTC.

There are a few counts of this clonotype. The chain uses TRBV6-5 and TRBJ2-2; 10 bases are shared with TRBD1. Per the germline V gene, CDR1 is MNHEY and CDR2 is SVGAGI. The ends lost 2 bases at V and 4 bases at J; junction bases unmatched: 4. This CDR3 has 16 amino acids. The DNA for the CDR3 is TGTGCCAGCAGTTACAGACAGGGGGCGGGCACCGGGGAGCTGTTTTTT. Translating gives CASSYRQGAGTGELFF.

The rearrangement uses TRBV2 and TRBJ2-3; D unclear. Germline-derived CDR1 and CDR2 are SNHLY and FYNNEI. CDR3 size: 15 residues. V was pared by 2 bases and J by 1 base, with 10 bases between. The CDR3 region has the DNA TGTGCCAGCAGTGAACAACCGACCGGCACAGATACGCAGTATTTT. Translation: CASSEQPTGTDTQYF.

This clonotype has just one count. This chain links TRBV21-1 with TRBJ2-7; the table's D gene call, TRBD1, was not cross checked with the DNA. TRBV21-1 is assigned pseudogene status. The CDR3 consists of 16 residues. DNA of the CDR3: TGTGCCAGCAGCAATCTCACGGGGACAGGGGACTACGAGCAGTACTTC. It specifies CASSNLTGTGDYEQYF.

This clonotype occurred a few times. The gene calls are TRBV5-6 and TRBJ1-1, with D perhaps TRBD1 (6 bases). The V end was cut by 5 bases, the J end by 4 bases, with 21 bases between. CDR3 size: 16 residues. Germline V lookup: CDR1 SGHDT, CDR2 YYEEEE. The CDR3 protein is CASSSTGPSAGTEAFF. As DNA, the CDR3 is TGTGCCAGCAGTTCGACAGGCCCGTCGGCTGGCACTGAAGCTTTCTTT.

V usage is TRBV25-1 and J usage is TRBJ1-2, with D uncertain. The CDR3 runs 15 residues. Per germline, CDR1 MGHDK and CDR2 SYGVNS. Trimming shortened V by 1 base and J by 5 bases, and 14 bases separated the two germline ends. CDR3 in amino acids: CASSESVLEGYGYTF. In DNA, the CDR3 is TGTGCCAGCAGTGAATCGGTCCTAGAGGGTTATGGCTACACCTTC.

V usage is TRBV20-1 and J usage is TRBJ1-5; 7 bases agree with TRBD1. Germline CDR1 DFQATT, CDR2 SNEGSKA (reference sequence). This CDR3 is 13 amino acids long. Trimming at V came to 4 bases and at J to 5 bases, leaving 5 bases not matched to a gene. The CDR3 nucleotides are TGCAGTGCTACAGACAGGGATCATCAGCCCCAGCATTTT. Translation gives CSATDRDHQPQHF.

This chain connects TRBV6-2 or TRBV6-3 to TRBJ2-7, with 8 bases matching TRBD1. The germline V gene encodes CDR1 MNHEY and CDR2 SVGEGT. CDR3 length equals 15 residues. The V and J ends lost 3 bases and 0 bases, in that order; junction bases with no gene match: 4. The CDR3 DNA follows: TGTGCCAGCAGTTATCGACAGGGGAGCTCCTACGAGCAGTACGTC. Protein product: CASSYRQGSSYEQYV.

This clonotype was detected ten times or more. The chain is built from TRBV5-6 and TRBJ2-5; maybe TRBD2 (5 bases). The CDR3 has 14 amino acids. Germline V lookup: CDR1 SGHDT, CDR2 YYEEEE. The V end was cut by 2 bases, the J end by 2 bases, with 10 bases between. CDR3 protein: CASSLEGIQETQYF. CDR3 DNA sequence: TGTGCCAGCAGCTTAGAGGGTATACAAGAGACCCAGTACTTC.

CDR3 residues: CASSLVQGAVNQPQHF. The CDR3 coding sequence is TGTGCCAGCAGTTTAGTCCAGGGGGCTGTCAATCAGCCCCAGCATTTT. The chain recombines TRBV12-3 or TRBV12-4 with TRBJ1-5; 8 bases map to TRBD1. The CDR3 covers 16 residues. The V segment lost 1 base and the J segment 3 bases; nucleotides outside the gene matches: 5.

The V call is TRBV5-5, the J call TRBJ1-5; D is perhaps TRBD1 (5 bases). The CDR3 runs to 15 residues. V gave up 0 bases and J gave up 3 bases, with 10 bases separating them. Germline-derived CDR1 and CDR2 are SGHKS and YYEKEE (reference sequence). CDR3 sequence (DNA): TGTGCCAGCAGCTTGGACAGGTTCTCCAATCAGCCCCAGCATTTT. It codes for CASSLDRFSNQPQHF.

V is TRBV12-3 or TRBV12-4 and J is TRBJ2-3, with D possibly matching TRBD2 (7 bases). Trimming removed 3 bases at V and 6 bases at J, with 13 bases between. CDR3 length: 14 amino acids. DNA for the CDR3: TGTGCCAGCAGTTTTCGGGGGGCGGGGGATACGCAGTATTTT. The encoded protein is CASSFRGAGDTQYF.